The sequence of this TCR beta chain was determined in a study of shared clonotypes between healthy human individuals. As for this clone: Antigen specificity is unknown.

Study conclusions and caveats: Sampling used blood alone; tissue repertoires probably differ.

With 5 bases removed from V and 5 bases from J, the gap between germline ends came to 12 bases. Per the germline V gene, CDR1 is MNHEY and CDR2 is SMNVEV (reference sequence). CDR3 length: 14 amino acids. Assay: immunoSEQ multiplex PCR; the TCRdb copy retains only in-frame clones and omits some. The table lists 490,000 or so clones, about 79% of them singletons. The chain is built from TRBV27 and TRBJ1-4; tentative D call: TRBD1 (5 bases). The sequence was obtained from a woman in her thirties or forties in good health. Some clones in this sample may be carry-over from other donors' samples. The sequencing input was PBMCs. The CDR3: CASSPGLGNEKLFF. The CDR3, as DNA: TGTGCCAGCAGTCCGGGACTGGGGAATGAAAAACTGTTTTTT.